Below, 17 T cell receptor beta chains from the same sample are listed, as sequenced in a study of OX40 agonist ivuxolimab in advanced cancers. The library was built by means of the immunoSEQ multiplex PCR assay. As stored in TCRdb, this immuneACCESS dataset retains in-frame rearrangements with V and J assigned. A fraction of the clones does not appear; measured against another copy, unresolved V genes explain less than half of the discrepancy, and the remainder lacks a known reason. Within this sample are roughly 86,000 clones, with just over 90% of them counted one time only. 0.43% of the sample lies in the top ten. The input for sequencing was CD4+ or CD8+ T cells sorted from blood, taken in a trial of the OX40 agonist ivuxolimab. The receptor set was obtained from an adult with an advanced solid tumor such as melanoma, head and neck, liver or kidney cancer.

This CDR3 is CASSLEGRGGTDTQYF. The CDR3 DNA reads TGCGCCAGCAGCTTGGAGGGTAGGGGAGGCACAGATACGCAGTATTTT. The V gene is TRBV5-1, the J gene TRBJ2-3, with D perhaps TRBD1 or TRBD2 (5 bases each). This CDR3 contains 16 residues. Deletions cut 0 bases from V and 1 base from J, with 12 bases between. Germline V gives CDR1 SGHRS, CDR2 YFSETQ. The variable domain in full, completed from reference TRBV5-1 and TRBJ2-3, reads KAGVTQTPRYLIKTRGQQVTLSCSPISGHRSVSWYQQTPGQGLQFLFEYFSETQRNKGNFPGRFSGRQFSNSRSEMNVSTLELGDSALYLCASSLEGRGGTDTQYFGPGTRLTVL.

V usage is TRBV7-9 and J usage is TRBJ2-7; no firm D call. This CDR3 has 11 residues. V gave up 5 bases and J gave up 3 bases, with 5 bases separating them. Germline values: CDR1 SEHNR, CDR2 FQNEAQ (reference sequence). The CDR3 bases are TGTGCCAGCAGCCCCCTCTACGAGCAGTACTTC. Its translation is CASSPLYEQYF.

The chain joins TRBV28 to TRBJ2-7; 9 bases are a match to TRBD1. After removal of 6 bases from V and 5 bases from J, the junction contained 11 bases not matched to a gene. This CDR3 has 15 amino acids. Germline lookup yields CDR1 MDHEN and CDR2 SYDVKM. CDR3 in DNA: TGTGCCAGCAGCATACAGGGGGCCGGTCACAACGAGCAGTACTTC. Its protein product is CASSIQGAGHNEQYF.

The chain carries TRBV27 and TRBJ2-7, with TRBD2 identical over 7 bases. The J segment lost 2 bases and the V segment lost 0 bases, leaving 16 bases of the junction unmatched. The germline V gene has CDR1 MNHEY and CDR2 SMNVEV (reference sequence). This CDR3 is built from 19 residues. The CDR3 region is CASSLSPSWGSGRAYEQYF. The CDR3 nucleotides read TGTGCCAGCAGTTTATCTCCCAGTTGGGGGTCAGGGAGGGCCTACGAGCAGTACTTC.

This chain links TRBV5-4 with TRBJ1-2; 12 bases agree with TRBD1. Germline V gene lookup returns CDR1 SGHNT and CDR2 YYREEE (reference sequence). V gave up 2 bases and J gave up 4 bases; unmatched junction bases: 3. CDR3 length equals 15 residues. CDR3 DNA sequence: TGTGCCAGCAGCTTCGGGACAGGGGGCTTCTATGGCTACACCTTC. This encodes CASSFGTGGFYGYTF.

This rearrangement joins TRBV28 to TRBJ2-7; D gene unclear. This CDR3 is 11 amino acids long. Trimming cost V 0 bases and J 5 bases, with 2 bases left between them. Germline loops: CDR1 MDHEN, CDR2 SYDVKM. This CDR3 reads CASSLWHEQYF. The CDR3 DNA is TGTGCCAGCAGTTTATGGCACGAGCAGTACTTC.

This clone was seen a few times. The V and J genes are TRBV6-5 and TRBJ1-2; D not resolved. This CDR3 is 13 amino acids long. CDR1 and CDR2 from the germline V gene are MNHEY and SVGAGI. With 2 bases removed from V and 3 bases from J, the gap between germline ends came to 7 bases. Here the CDR3 DNA reads TGTGCCAGCAGTTACAAGGAGGACTATGGCTACACCTTC. Its translation: CASSYKEDYGYTF.

V and J are TRBV6-5 and TRBJ1-2; perhaps TRBD1 as D (5 bases). The CDR3 has 13 residues. Germline V gene data show CDR1 as MNHEY and CDR2 as SVGAGI. V was shortened by 6 bases and J by 8 bases, with 16 bases between the two germline ends. DNA of the CDR3: TGTGCCAGCAGCCCGGTCCCGGGGGACGGCTACACCTTC. Its translation: CASSPVPGDGYTF.

This rearrangement joins TRBV28 to TRBJ2-3, with D possibly TRBD1 on 5 matching bases. V lost 8 bases, J lost 0 bases, and 15 bases lay in between. This CDR3 is built from 15 residues. Germline assignment: CDR1 MDHEN and CDR2 SYDVKM. The CDR3 is CASGRGTPSTDTQYF. The DNA of the CDR3 is TGTGCCAGCGGTAGGGGTACTCCAAGCACAGATACGCAGTATTTT.

This clone was seen a handful of times. Other nucleotide sequences in the sample specify the same CDR3. This sequence joins TRBV7-9 and TRBJ1-2, with 7 bases fitting TRBD1. V was clipped by 6 bases and J by 2 bases; unmatched bases: 6. Germline V gives CDR1 SEHNR, CDR2 FQNEAQ (reference sequence). The CDR3 consists of 14 residues. The CDR3 sequence: CASSPGQANYGYTF. Written as DNA, the CDR3 is TGTGCCAGCAGTCCCGGACAGGCCAACTATGGCTACACCTTC. The full variable domain, in which reference TRBV7-9 and TRBJ1-2 provide the parts outside the CDR3, is DTGVSQNPRHKITKRGQNVTFRCDPISEHNRLYWYRQTLGQGPEFLTYFQNEAQLEKSRLLSDRFSAERPKGSFSTLEIQRTEQGDSAMYLCASSPGQANYGYTFGSGTRLTVV.

The chain links TRBV7-9 to TRBJ1-2; D remains ambiguous. The CDR3 spans 12 residues. Germline V lookup: CDR1 SEHNR, CDR2 FQNEAQ (reference sequence). With 1 base removed from V and 7 bases from J, the gap between germline ends came to 7 bases. For the CDR3, the DNA is TGTGCCAGCAGCTTAGAGCCATCTGGCTACACCTTC. Amino acids: CASSLEPSGYTF.

The chain employs TRBV5-1 and TRBJ1-4; unclear D gene. Germline V gene lookup returns CDR1 SGHRS and CDR2 YFSETQ. V was clipped by 0 bases and J by 4 bases, with 7 bases between them. The CDR3 runs 14 residues. CDR3 bases: TGCGCCAGCAGCTTGGCTGGGGATAATGAAAAACTGTTTTTT. This encodes CASSLAGDNEKLFF.

The chain links TRBV7-2 to TRBJ2-1; D not certain. Trimming removed 4 bases from V and 9 bases from J, with 16 bases in between. Germline V lookup: CDR1 SGHTA, CDR2 FQGNSA. The CDR3 is 14 residues long. The CDR3, as DNA: TGTGCCAGCAGCTCCTCCTACTTCGCGCCTGAGCAGTTCTTC. Its translation: CASSSSYFAPEQFF.

The chain couples TRBV19 to TRBJ1-1; 11 bases map to TRBD1. This CDR3 is 13 amino acids long. Germline V gene sequence: CDR1 LNHDA, CDR2 SQIVND (reference sequence). With V trimmed by 5 bases and J by 4 bases, 0 bases remained unmatched. CDR3 DNA sequence: TGTGCCAGTAGTGGGACAGGGGGCACTGAAGCTTTCTTT. Translated: CASSGTGGTEAFF. The full variable domain, in which reference TRBV19 and TRBJ1-1 provide the parts outside the CDR3, is DGGITQSPKYLFRKEGQNVTLSCEQNLNHDAMYWYRQDPGQGLRLIYYSQIVNDFQKGDIAEGYSVSREKKESFPLTVTSAQKNPTAFYLCASSGTGGTEAFFGQGTRLTVV.

The chain is built from TRBV6-5 and TRBJ2-5; perhaps D is TRBD1 or TRBD2 (5 bases each). Trimming left V 6 bases short and J 1 base short, with 12 bases between. The germline gives CDR1 MNHEY, CDR2 SVGAGI. The CDR3 totals 14 residues. This CDR3 is CASSPLRGQETQYF. Here the CDR3 DNA reads TGTGCCAGCAGCCCGCTGAGGGGCCAAGAGACCCAGTACTTC.

This clone has a single count. The rearrangement links TRBV7-9 to TRBJ2-1; D is uncertain. The CDR3 extends over 11 amino acids. Between the trimmed V and J ends, which lost 5 bases and 5 bases, there was a span of 4 bases. CDR1 and CDR2 (germline): SEHNR, FQNEAQ (reference sequence). CDR3 nucleotides: TGTGCCAGCAGCGCCAACAATGAGCAGTTCTTC. Its translation is CASSANNEQFF.

The rearrangement uses TRBV18 and TRBJ2-2; 8 bases agree with TRBD1. J gave up 7 bases and V 3 bases, and 4 bases lay outside the gene matches. The CDR3 totals 14 residues. Germline lookup yields CDR1 KGHSH and CDR2 LQKENI. In DNA, the CDR3 is TGTGCCAGCTCACCGACAGGGGCCGGCGGGGAGCTGTTTTTT. Encoded protein: CASSPTGAGGELFF. Using reference TRBV18 and TRBJ2-2 for the parts outside the CDR3, the full variable domain is NAGVMQNPRHLVRRRGQEARLRCSPMKGHSHVYWYRQLPEEGLKFMVYLQKENIIDESGMPKERFSAEFPKEGPSILRIQQVVRGDSAAYFCASSPTGAGGELFFGEGSRLTVL.